These 9 T cell receptor beta chains were sequenced from one sample in a study of early T cells in non-severe SARS-CoV-2 infection. In TCRdb, the 5' RACE reads were re-called with MiXCR into one record per CDR3 protein. The sample lists approximately 60,000 distinct CDR3 sequences, around an eighth occurring once. Sequencing used whole blood. All receptors derive from an adult who was a healthcare worker with PCR-confirmed SARS-CoV-2 infection or an uninfected control (not recorded which).

This clonotype has only a few counts. At one end the junction does not follow the germline gene, possibly because of a read error. V gene TRBV3-1 combines with J gene TRBJ2-3; no clear D gene. The CDR3 runs to 15 residues. CDR1 is LGHDT and CDR2 is YNNKEL in the germline V gene (reference sequence). CDR3 loop: CASSQGLGQPDTQYF. The CDR3, as DNA: TGTGCCAGCAGTCAAGGGCTAGGTCAGCCAGATACGCAGTATTTT.

This chain connects TRBV9 to TRBJ1-1; D is uncertain. CDR1 is SGDLS and CDR2 is YYNGEE in the germline V gene. The V end was cut by 0 bases, the J end by 4 bases, with 16 bases between. The CDR3 loop spans 16 amino acids. CDR3 in amino acids: CASSVGVGRGGTEAFF. In DNA, the CDR3 is TGTGCCAGCAGCGTAGGGGTCGGACGGGGAGGCACTGAAGCTTTCTTT.

The rearrangement joins TRBV18 to TRBJ1-1; tentatively, D is TRBD1 (5 bases). The germline V gene has CDR1 KGHSH and CDR2 LQKENI. The CDR3 sequence is 16 residues long. V was clipped by 0 bases and J by 3 bases, with 14 bases between them. The CDR3 sequence: CASSPPNRWGDTEAFF. For the CDR3, the DNA is TGTGCCAGCTCACCACCGAACAGGTGGGGAGACACTGAAGCTTTCTTT.

This clonotype was found a few times. V and J are TRBV6-6 and TRBJ2-7; 9 positions match TRBD1. Germline V gives CDR1 MNHNY, CDR2 SVGAGI (reference sequence). V was clipped by 9 bases and J by 3 bases; unmatched bases: 15. This CDR3 comprises 16 residues. The CDR3 here is CASTTNIRDRVYEQYF. The CDR3 DNA sequence: TGTGCCAGTACAACGAATATCCGGGACAGGGTCTACGAGCAGTACTTC.

This chain connects TRBV7-8 to TRBJ2-7; TRBD2 might be the D (5 bases). CDR3 size: 14 residues. With 5 bases removed from V and 0 bases from J, the gap between germline ends came to 11 bases. Germline-derived CDR1 and CDR2 are SGHVS and FQNEAQ. The CDR3 DNA reads as TGTGCCAGCAGCCACGGGGTAAACTCCTACGAGCAGTACTTC. This sequence encodes CASSHGVNSYEQYF.

This clonotype showed up just a few times. The rearrangement uses TRBV27 and TRBJ1-6; D is possibly TRBD1 (6 bases). V lost 3 bases to trimming and J lost 0 bases, with 12 bases between them. This CDR3 spans 17 amino acids. Germline values: CDR1 MNHEY, CDR2 SMNVEV (reference sequence). The CDR3 nucleotides are TGTGCCAGCAGTTTTGGAACAGGGAGCTCCTATAATTCACCCCTCCACTTT. It codes for CASSFGTGSSYNSPLHF.

The CDR3 loop reads CASSSIGDIYYNEQFF. Here the CDR3 DNA reads TGTGCCAGCAGTTCTATAGGGGACATATACTACAATGAGCAGTTCTTC. The rearrangement uses TRBV28 and TRBJ2-1, with D possibly being TRBD1 (6 bases). The CDR3 runs 16 residues. V was shortened by 4 bases and J by 3 bases, with 16 bases between the two germline ends. Germline V gene data show CDR1 as MDHEN and CDR2 as SYDVKM.

In its sample, this clonotype was seen once. This could be a read error, since a much larger clone is one nucleotide away. No conserved phenylalanine or tryptophan ends this CDR3, so it is likely a read error. The J gene is TRBJ2-5, the V gene TRBV19, with 7 bases matching TRBD1. This CDR3 contains 13 residues. Germline trimming cut 5 bases from V and 6 bases from J; bases unmatched to any gene: 6. Germline CDR1 is LNHDA and CDR2 is SQIVND (reference sequence). As DNA, the CDR3 is TGTGCCAGTAGTCCGACAGGGACGAAGACCCAGTACCTC. Translation: CASSPTGTKTQYL.

As DNA, the CDR3 is TGTGCCAGCAGCTTGGGACAGGCCAACTCCTACGAGCAGTACTTC. Translating it yields CASSLGQANSYEQYF. V usage is TRBV5-6 and J usage is TRBJ2-7, with D possibly being TRBD1 (6 bases). The germline CDR1 and CDR2 sequences are SGHDT and YYEEEE. The length of the CDR3 is 15 residues. Trimming shortened V by 0 bases and J by 0 bases, and 10 bases separated the two germline ends.